The 7 T cell receptor beta chains below come from one sample, sequenced in a study of somatic mutations in cytotoxic T cells in rheumatoid arthritis. Here immunoSEQ multiplex PCR was the method, and the copy in TCRdb shows in-frame clones only, minus some. The repertoire consists of roughly 7,800 clones, with about 71% occurring once and the leading ten covering under 40%. The source material was CD8+ T cells sorted from blood. The origin of the receptors is a woman in her forties or fifties in good health.

Worth noting for this clone: The junction shows a germline mismatch at one end, possibly a read error. The chain couples TRBV7-9 to TRBJ1-5; D may be TRBD1 (6 bases). CDR3 length: 12 residues. Germline CDR1 reads SEHNR; CDR2 reads FQNEAQ (reference sequence). The chain's CDR3 is CATSSGAQPQHF. The CDR3 nucleotides read TGTGCCACCAGCTCAGGGGCTCAGCCCCAGCATTTT.

This chain uses TRBV7-9 with TRBJ1-4; TRBD1 matches at 8 bases. Germline V gives CDR1 SEHNR, CDR2 FQNEAQ (reference sequence). The V gene end was trimmed by 5 bases and the J gene end by 6 bases; junction bases not matched to a gene: 11. This CDR3 comprises 16 residues. CDR3 nucleotides: TGTGCCAGCAGCCCAAGAGGACAGGGTGTTGATGAAAAACTGTTTTTT. Amino acid sequence: CASSPRGQGVDEKLFF.

By proportion, this clone is medium-sized. This chain uses TRBV4-1 with TRBJ2-1; no firm D call. The CDR3 runs to 16 residues. The germline CDR1 and CDR2 sequences are MGHRA and YSYEKL. With 0 bases removed from V and 0 bases from J, the gap between germline ends came to 9 bases. The CDR3 loop is CASSQEPESSYNEQFF. The CDR3 DNA reads as TGCGCCAGCAGCCAAGAACCGGAGAGCTCCTACAATGAGCAGTTCTTC.

The V gene is TRBV11-2, the J gene TRBJ1-6; 7 bases align to TRBD1. There are 15 residues in the CDR3. Per germline, CDR1 SGHAT and CDR2 FQNNGV. V shed 4 bases and J 10 bases; nucleotides not matched to a gene: 10. The CDR3 loop reads CASSSTGQEGSPLHF. The CDR3 DNA is TGTGCCAGCAGCTCGACAGGACAGGAAGGATCACCCCTCCACTTT.

The chain employs TRBV5-6 and TRBJ1-4, with D hard to call. The CDR3 spans 17 residues. The V and J ends lost 0 bases and 0 bases respectively, with 12 bases between them. Germline CDR1 SGHDT, CDR2 YYEEEE. The DNA of the CDR3 is TGTGCCAGCAGCTTGGGAGAGGGTCCGGCAACTAATGAAAAACTGTTTTTT. Residues: CASSLGEGPATNEKLFF.

This clone was counted only a few times. The genes are TRBV9 and TRBJ2-1; 8 nucleotides align to TRBD1. Germline V lookup: CDR1 SGDLS, CDR2 YYNGEE. V lost 0 bases to trimming and J lost 6 bases; unmatched junction nucleotides: 14. The CDR3 covers 18 residues. Here the CDR3 reads CASSVGRAGGPTFNEQFF. The CDR3 region has the DNA TGTGCCAGCAGCGTAGGGCGGGCAGGGGGCCCTACCTTCAATGAGCAGTTCTTC. The whole variable domain, filled in from reference TRBV9 and TRBJ2-1, reads DSGVTQTPKHLITATGQRVTLRCSPRSGDLSVYWYQQSLDQGLQFLIQYYNGEERAKGNILERFSAQQFPDLHSELNLSSLELGDSALYFCASSVGRAGGPTFNEQFFGPGTRLTVL.

The V call is TRBV4-3, the J call TRBJ2-5, with TRBD2 identical over 7 bases. V lost 0 bases to trimming and J lost 3 bases; unmatched junction nucleotides: 4. Germline lookup yields CDR1 LGHNA and CDR2 YSLEER. The CDR3 totals 15 residues. CDR3 in amino acids: CASSQDILAEETQYF. The CDR3, as DNA: TGCGCCAGCAGCCAAGATATCCTAGCGGAAGAGACCCAGTACTTC.